Given below is one T cell receptor (beta chain) in context. The CDR3 covers 15 residues. V was trimmed by 0 bases and J by 5 bases, leaving 13 bases between them. Germline V gene lookup returns CDR1 SGHAT and CDR2 FQNNGV. Followed longitudinally, the Seattle patients had been enrolled during active infection. This specimen comes from a study of blood T cell repertoires in COVID-19. The wider study: The United States, Italy and Spain supplied acute and convalescent COVID-19 samples. Nucleic acid was either cDNA or gDNA, and it came from T cells, B-cell-depleted T cells, or PBMCs.

The authors' processing: Quantification of nucleated cells was approximated via reference gene primer amplification. The data were produced by immunoSEQ multiplex PCR, yet TCRdb's version contains in-frame clones alone and is incomplete. The V and J calls and clone size come from that table; D and trimming were worked out from the DNA. The sample has some 130,000 clones; approximately 90% are singletons. V is TRBV11-2 and J is TRBJ2-5; D unclear. This clonotype was obtained from a man in his 60s with COVID-19, enrolled during active disease. Material for sequencing was peripheral blood. The CDR3 region is CASSLDLASGETQYF. The CDR3 DNA reads TGTGCCAGCAGCTTAGATCTCGCCTCCGGGGAGACCCAGTACTTC. Variable domain in full (rest from reference TRBV11-2 and TRBJ2-5): EAGVAQSPRYKIIEKRQSVAFWCNPISGHATLYWYQQILGQGPKLLIQFQNNGVVDDSQLPKDRFSAERLKGVDSTLKIQPAKLEDSAVYLCASSLDLASGETQYFGPGTRLLVL.